This paragraph covers one T cell receptor (beta chain) sequence. These data belong to a study of cytomegalovirus exposure and HLA in healthy donors. Vbeta (60) and Jbeta (13) primers were used in the PCR. Produced via immunoSEQ multiplex PCR; TCRdb's table is partial and in-frame only. Of roughly 170,000 clones in the sample, about 80% were seen once. The CDR3 extends over 14 amino acids. V shed 10 bases and J 6 bases; nucleotides not matched to a gene: 6. Germline values: CDR1 LNHDA, CDR2 SQIVND (reference sequence). This receptor was obtained from a man between 25 and 39 years old in good health and CMV-seropositive. The rearrangement joins TRBV19 to TRBJ2-2; TRBD2 agrees at 12 bases. Sequencing was done on a sample of PBMCs. In nucleotides, the CDR3 is TGTGCCACCCGACTAGCGGGAGTAGCCGGGGAGCTGTTTTTT. It is translated as CATRLAGVAGELFF. Based on the CDR3 plus reference TRBV19 and TRBJ2-2, the full variable domain is DGGITQSPKYLFRKEGQNVTLSCEQNLNHDAMYWYRQDPGQGLRLIYYSQIVNDFQKGDIAEGYSVSREKKESFPLTVTSAQKNPTAFYLCATRLAGVAGELFFGEGSRLTVL.